The entry below describes one T cell receptor (beta chain). Its antigen is currently not known. No base-level quality is on record; no much larger clone is a single base apart. Donor-derived T-allo10 cells were described as specific for host alloantigens, anergic, and capable of alloantigen-specific suppression. This record belongs to a study of type 1 regulatory T cells (dated by TCRdb to the early 2020s). Turning to the overall study: The study characterized an in vitro protocol that generated a Tr1-enriched, alloantigen-specific CD4 T cell product named T-allo10. T-allo10 was being tested clinically in patients with hematological malignancies who were undergoing allogeneic hematopoietic stem cell transplantation.

V and J are truncated by 5 bases and 1 base respectively, leaving an intervening sequence of 14 bases. The CDR3 sequence holds 15 residues, the cysteine and phenylalanine included. Here the CDR3 DNA is all that survives: 45 bases in frame from base 1. Reading the germline V gene gives CDR1 MNHEY and CDR2 SVGEGT. Sequencing relied on an Illumina MiSeq. The public reads were reprocessed in TCRdb via fastp at Q25 and MiXCR, keeping in-frame beta chains. Each entry merges the rows of one CDR3 protein and shows their most common DNA and genes. The sample data list fewer than 30,000 distinct CDR3 sequences, and approximately 72% of these were observed just once. The ten largest clones represent 13% to 15% of the sample.

This TCR was recovered from a human donor in good health. The sample comprised cultured T cells, either the whole culture or a sorted T cell fraction (not recorded which). Explained via the paper, the cell subset or site label denotes: Tr1-enriched cell product generated in vitro against host alloantigens. Recombination joined TRBV6-2 or TRBV6-3 with TRBJ1-1, and TRBD1 may be the D gene, going by 6 matching bases. The CDR3 corresponds to CASSSGTRGNTEAFF. The nucleotides are TGTGCCAGCAGTAGCGGGACAAGAGGGAACACTGAAGCTTTCTTT.